This TCR beta chain is drawn from a study of T cells in Graves' hyperthyroidism and ophthalmopathy. Study-level background: The blood sample was taken at first diagnosis, before treatment began. Study-level results: Before onset, by a median of around 6.1 months, the model predicted ophthalmopathy.

Amplification of TCR beta CDR3 regions used RNA as the template. Primed by the HTBI set, a first-round RT-PCR was run on the TCR CDR3. One entry per CDR3 protein results from TCRdb running MiXCR on the multiplex PCR reads. The sample has over 250,000 distinct CDR3 sequences, around 20% seen once. Under 3 months was the duration of disease in ophthalmopathy patients, who also had a Clinical Activity Score of at least 3 and a NOSPECS grade of at least 4. Uncontrolled infection, other autoimmune disease, pregnancy or lactation excluded patients. The sample holds a few counts of this clonotype. Its antigen remains unidentified. Sequencing was performed on blood. This TCR was sampled from a man aged 25 to 40 with Graves' ophthalmopathy.

Here the CDR3 DNA reads TGTGCCAGCAGCTTGTCTCCGGGAGCCGCGGATACGCAGTATTTT. Translated: CASSLSPGAADTQYF. The chain employs TRBV5-6 and TRBJ2-3; maybe TRBD2 (6 bases). CDR1 and CDR2 from the germline V gene are SGHDT and YYEEEE. The CDR3 runs 15 residues. The ends were cut back, 1 base at V and 6 bases at J, with 15 bases in the middle.